The source of this TCR beta chain is a study of post-analysis software for immune sequencing data. Study in general: Several disease courses (relapsing-remitting, secondary progressive and progressive-relapsing) of multiple sclerosis were included. Study findings and constraints: Analysis by F measure revealed that same-batch samples clustered strongly together. Normalized Chao1 diversity was significantly reduced in patients versus controls. Roughly 5 TRBV segments were significantly more frequent in patients than in controls. TRBV5-6, TRBV5-1 and TRBV20-1 were among these segments.

V lost 4 bases to trimming and J lost 5 bases; unmatched junction nucleotides: 8. Germline V CDR1 and CDR2: KGHDR, SFDVKD. The CDR3 spans 17 residues. This clonotype was seen a few times. Its antigen is undetermined. Carried by the TCR beta cDNA libraries were unique molecular identifiers. From roughly 1 to 10 million T cells, around 500,000 cDNA molecules were obtained. From the PCR reads, TCRdb called clonotypes with MiXCR, one entry per CDR3 protein. The data contain 820,000 or so distinct CDR3 sequences, about 53% of them singletons. V usage is TRBV24-1 and J usage is TRBJ2-3, with 13 bases lining up with TRBD2. The receptor was isolated from a girl between 5 and 17 years old with multiple sclerosis. The specimen sequenced was blood. CDR3 loop: CATSEDGLAGDIDTQYF. The CDR3, as DNA: TGTGCCACCAGTGAGGACGGACTAGCGGGAGATATAGATACGCAGTATTTT.